The rows below give T cell receptor beta chains drawn from one sample of a study of Graves' ophthalmopathy and Graves' hyperthyroidism. TCRdb recomputed calls from the multiplex PCR reads with MiXCR, one row per CDR3 protein. The table records about 700,000 distinct CDR3 sequences, over 40% of them present only once. The sequencing sample was made of peripheral blood. Receptors originate from an adult man with Graves' ophthalmopathy. Each CDR3 is given with its conserved first and last residue. Fields, in order: V gene, clone size, D gene, J gene, CDR3 protein, CDR3 DNA. A D gene is named only where the DNA matches it firmly. Rows may omit the clone size; those that give it use once, few, many or a size class.

>TRBV29-1|many|TRBD2|TRBJ2-5
CSVEVAGGSETQYF
TGCAGCGTTGAAGTAGCGGGGGGGTCTGAGACCCAGTACTTC
>TRBV4-1|.|.|TRBJ1-1
CASSPPAARDTEAFF
TGCGCCAGCAGCCCCCCGGCAGCTCGGGACACTGAAGCTTTCTTT
>TRBV5-6|few|.|TRBJ2-7
CASSPSHSYEQYF
TGTGCCAGCAGCCCCTCACATTCCTACGAGCAGTACTTC
>TRBV12-3/TRBV12-4|many|.|TRBJ1-5
CASSLSTGAQHF
TGTGCCAGCAGTTTAAGTACCGGGGCCCAGCATTTT
>TRBV4-1|many|.|TRBJ2-7
CASSQEIGRSYEQYF
TGCGCCAGCAGCCAAGAAATCGGCAGGAGCTACGAGCAGTACTTC
>TRBV24-1|many|TRBD2|TRBJ2-2
CATSDSELLAGGPSTGELFF
TGTGCCACCAGTGATTCCGAACTCCTAGCGGGAGGGCCTAGCACCGGGGAGCTGTTTTTT
>TRBV19|many|TRBD1|TRBJ1-4
CASSRQGAREKLFF
TGTGCCAGTAGTCGACAGGGGGCGCGAGAAAAACTGTTTTTT
>TRBV7-9|many|TRBD1|TRBJ2-2
CASSDRQGAGELFF
TGTGCCAGCAGCGACAGACAGGGGGCCGGGGAGCTGTTTTTT
>TRBV25-1|few|TRBD2|TRBJ2-3
CASRLAGTDTQYF
TGTGCCAGCAGACTAGCGGGGACAGATACGCAGTATTTT
>TRBV6-2/TRBV6-3|.|TRBD1|TRBJ1-5
CSPGTGKQPQHF
TGTTCCCCCGGGACAGGGAAACAGCCCCAGCATTTT
>TRBV20-1|once|.|TRBJ1-5
CSARDQPQHF
TGCAGTGCTAGAGATCAGCCCCAGCATTTT
>TRBV29-1|many|.|TRBJ2-5
CSVDVDGETQYF
TGCAGCGTTGACGTGGACGGAGAGACCCAGTACTTC
>TRBV29-1|.|TRBD1|TRBJ2-5
CSVTDRGLKETQYF
TGCAGCGTCACGGACAGGGGGCTAAAAGAGACCCAGTACTTC
>TRBV9|many|.|TRBJ1-5
CASSVGVHSNQPQHF
TGTGCCAGCAGCGTCGGGGTCCATAGCAATCAGCCCCAGCATTTT
>TRBV2|.|.|TRBJ2-4
CASNLQGRENIQYF
TGTGCCAGCAACCTACAGGGTAGGGAGAACATTCAGTACTTC
>TRBV6-2/TRBV6-3|.|.|TRBJ1-5
CASSRGRGFNQPQHF
TGTGCCAGCAGCCGAGGTCGCGGGTTCAATCAGCCCCAGCATTTT
>TRBV12-3/TRBV12-4|.|TRBD1|TRBJ2-7
CASSYNRGYEQYF
TGTGCCAGCAGTTACAACAGGGGATACGAGCAGTACTTC
>TRBV24-1|many|.|TRBJ2-7
CATSQGFPYEQYF
TGTGCCACCTCACAGGGTTTCCCCTACGAGCAGTACTTC
>TRBV4-1|.|.|TRBJ1-1
CASSQYEEMNTEAFF
TGCGCCAGCAGCCAATACGAAGAGATGAACACTGAAGCTTTCTTT
>TRBV7-2|many|.|TRBJ1-2
CASSILGVPYGYTF
TGTGCCAGTAGTATACTCGGGGTCCCCTATGGCTACACCTTC
>TRBV9|.|.|TRBJ2-3
CASSSLTAGTDTQYF
TGTGCCAGCAGCTCTTTGACCGCAGGCACAGATACGCAGTATTTT
>TRBV10-3|.|TRBD1|TRBJ1-3
CASSRQGFGNTIYF
TGTGCCAGCAGTAGACAGGGATTTGGAAACACCATATATTTT
>TRBV7-9|many|.|TRBJ1-2
CASSLASTRRIYGYTF
TGTGCCAGCAGCTTAGCCTCGACGAGGAGAATATATGGCTACACCTTC
>TRBV7-2|many|.|TRBJ2-3
CASSLTDTQYF
TGTGCCAGCAGCCTTACAGATACGCAGTATTTT
>TRBV10-3|many|TRBD1|TRBJ2-5
CAISESGYGTAQETQYF
TGTGCCATCAGTGAGTCCGGCTACGGGACAGCCCAAGAGACCCAGTACTTC
>TRBV24-1|.|.|TRBJ1-5
CASSEWGVSNQPQHF
TGTGCCAGCAGTGAATGGGGGGTTAGCAATCAGCCCCAGCATTTT
>TRBV5-1|.|.|TRBJ1-1
CASSLFGSLRDTEAFF
TGCGCCAGCAGCTTGTTCGGCAGTCTCAGGGACACTGAAGCTTTCTTT
>TRBV7-2|many|.|TRBJ1-6
CASSLGPGVTGNSPLHF
TGTGCCAGCAGCTTAGGGCCAGGGGTAACGGGTAATTCACCCCTCCACTTT
>TRBV10-2|.|TRBD1|TRBJ1-5
CASNEQGRNQPQHF
TGCGCCAGCAACGAACAGGGGCGAAATCAGCCCCAGCATTTT
>TRBV29-1|many|TRBD1|TRBJ2-6
CSVEERTGGNFVLTF
TGCAGCGTTGAGGAGAGGACAGGGGGAAACTTCGTCCTGACTTTC
>TRBV6-5|many|TRBD1|TRBJ1-2
CASKRTGGGDGYTF
TGTGCCAGCAAAAGGACAGGGGGCGGGGATGGCTACACCTTC
>TRBV10-3|.|.|TRBJ2-7
CATAVYEQYF
TGTGCCACTGCAGTGTACGAGCAGTACTTC
>TRBV9|.|TRBD1|TRBJ1-1
CASSLGQANTEVFF
TGTGCCAGCAGCCTGGGACAGGCGAACACTGAAGTTTTCTTT
>TRBV6-5|many|.|TRBJ2-5
CASSYGAGAGETQYF
TGTGCCAGCAGTTACGGGGCTGGAGCAGGAGAGACCCAGTACTTC
>TRBV9|.|TRBD2|TRBJ2-5
CATSRGLAGRQETQYF
TGTGCCACCAGCAGAGGACTAGCGGGTCGCCAAGAGACCCAGTACTTC
>TRBV30|.|.|TRBJ1-4
CASPGPKNEKLFF
TGTGCCTCGCCGGGACCCAAGAATGAAAAACTGTTTTTT
>TRBV9|many|.|TRBJ1-1
CASSVGQQISEAFF
TGTGCCAGCAGCGTAGGACAGCAAATCTCTGAAGCTTTCTTT
>TRBV25-1|many|.|TRBJ1-5
CASSGPGVSNQPQHF
TGTGCCAGCAGTGGGCCAGGGGTAAGCAATCAGCCCCAGCATTTT